The 15 T cell receptor beta chains below all came from one sample that was sequenced in a study of vaccination and CD4 T cells after COVID-19. Specified treatment: approximately 9-day PBMC culture with coronavirus spike peptide pools or control peptides (ViraFEST assay). The collection of CD4+ T cells from the unexposed donor took place before the COVID-19 pandemic (2011-2018). The Oncomine TCR Beta short-read assay sequenced DNA from cultured CD4+ T cells. MiXCR was run by TCRdb on the PCR reads, yielding one entry per CDR3 protein. The profile shows 8,500 to 9,500 distinct CDR3 sequences, 30% to 35% of them singletons. Their specific antigens are unknown. Specimen: CD4+ T cells from blood, cultured in vitro. Receptors were obtained from a human donor in good health.

This clonotype has more than one count but fewer than ten. V gene TRBV7-2 combines with J gene TRBJ1-2; D not certain. Trimming took off 5 bases at V and 6 bases at J, with 13 bases between the two ends. From germline, CDR1 is SGHTA and CDR2 FQGNSA. The CDR3 loop spans 13 amino acids. The CDR3 loop reads CASSIPGTHGYTF. CDR3 bases: TGTGCCAGCAGCATACCGGGAACTCATGGCTACACCTTC.

This clonotype was counted a few times. The chain has TRBV2 and TRBJ1-2, with 7 bases matching TRBD1. Losses at the gene ends were 8 bases for V and 3 bases for J; bases not matched to a gene: 9. Germline V gene data show CDR1 as SNHLY and CDR2 as FYNNEI. The CDR3 is 14 amino acids. CDR3 region: CASHRDSKYYGYTF. CDR3 DNA sequence: TGTGCCAGCCACCGGGACAGCAAATACTATGGCTACACCTTC.

This clonotype was seen a handful of times. The V and J genes are TRBV12-3 or TRBV12-4 and TRBJ1-2; no clear D gene. This CDR3 comprises 13 residues. Between the trimmed V and J ends, which lost 3 bases and 7 bases, there was a span of 12 bases. CDR3 coding DNA: TGTGCCAGCAGTTTTAGGCAGGTCTCTGGCTACACCTTC. It specifies CASSFRQVSGYTF.

The chain couples TRBV5-8 to TRBJ1-2, with unresolved D. With 5 bases removed from V and 13 bases from J, the gap between germline ends came to 9 bases. CDR3 size: 9 residues. Germline CDR1 and CDR2: SGHTS and YDEGEE. CDR3 protein: CASSLSRTF. As DNA, the CDR3 is TGTGCCAGCAGTCTCAGTCGCACCTTC.

V gene TRBV6-5 combines with J gene TRBJ2-7; 9 nucleotides line up with TRBD1. Unmatched junction bases numbered 8, after V lost 4 bases and J lost 4 bases. The CDR3 sequence is 15 residues long. The V gene's germline CDR1 is MNHEY and CDR2 SVGAGI. CDR3 nucleotides: TGTGCCAGCAGTTCGAGGACAGGGGTCCGGTACGAGCAGTACTTC. Residues: CASSSRTGVRYEQYF.

This clonotype was observed a few times. V gene TRBV19 combines with J gene TRBJ1-1; TRBD1 matches 7 bases. The V gene's germline CDR1 is LNHDA and CDR2 SQIVND (reference sequence). The CDR3 has 11 residues. Losses at the gene ends were 9 bases for V and 9 bases for J; bases not matched to a gene: 7. CDR3 loop: CASTRRGQAFF. The CDR3 DNA follows: TGTGCCAGCACCCGGAGGGGGCAAGCTTTCTTT.

The rearrangement links TRBV7-9 to TRBJ2-7; no clear D. This CDR3 has 13 residues. Trimming shortened V by 6 bases and J by 2 bases, and 11 bases separated the two germline ends. Germline V CDR1 and CDR2: SEHNR, FQNEAQ (reference sequence). As DNA, the CDR3 is TGTGCCAGCAGTTCTGTCGATCCCTACGAGCAGTACTTC. It specifies CASSSVDPYEQYF. The full variable domain, in which reference TRBV7-9 and TRBJ2-7 provide the parts outside the CDR3, is DTGVSQNPRHKITKRGQNVTFRCDPISEHNRLYWYRQTLGQGPEFLTYFQNEAQLEKSRLLSDRFSAERPKGSFSTLEIQRTEQGDSAMYLCASSSVDPYEQYFGPGTRLTVT.

This clonotype was seen only a few times. V and J are TRBV12-3 or TRBV12-4 and TRBJ2-5; 10 bases fit TRBD2. V gave up 5 bases and J gave up 1 base; unmatched junction bases: 4. The CDR3 is 15 residues long. For the CDR3, the DNA is TGTGCCAGCAGTCGAGCGGGGGGGCCCCAAGAGACCCAGTACTTC. Amino acids: CASSRAGGPQETQYF.

V usage is TRBV5-1 and J usage is TRBJ2-5; D not resolved. Germline CDR1 is SGHRS and CDR2 is YFSETQ. V dropped 4 bases and J dropped 1 base, with 11 bases sitting between them. This CDR3 has 14 residues. The CDR3 bases are TGCGCCAGCAGCGCACCTGGGGTCCAAGAGACCCAGTACTTC. Its protein product is CASSAPGVQETQYF.

By share of the sample, this clonotype is medium-sized. V gene TRBV18 combines with J gene TRBJ2-2, with D uncertain. CDR1 is KGHSH and CDR2 is LQKENI in the germline V gene. The CDR3 extends over 12 amino acids. V was trimmed by 4 bases and J by 4 bases, leaving 4 bases between them. In DNA, the CDR3 is TGTGCCAGCTCACAGGGCACCGGGGAGCTGTTTTTT. Residues: CASSQGTGELFF.

This clonotype has a handful of counts. This rearrangement joins TRBV6-4 to TRBJ2-2; 9 nucleotides line up with TRBD1. V lost 5 bases to trimming and J lost 1 base; unmatched junction nucleotides: 2. This CDR3 comprises 15 residues. CDR1 and CDR2 from the germline V gene are MRHNA and SNTAGT. DNA for the CDR3: TGTGCCAGCAGTCCGGGACAGGGGAACACCGGGGAGCTGTTTTTT. The encoded protein is CASSPGQGNTGELFF.

This clonotype occurred once. It may be a read error: a sequence one base away is much more abundant. V gene TRBV20-1 combines with J gene TRBJ1-6, with D uncertain. This CDR3 contains 13 residues. V was pared by 2 bases and J by 11 bases, with 13 bases between. The V gene's germline CDR1 is DFQATT and CDR2 SNEGSKA (reference sequence). The CDR3 DNA reads as TGCAGTGCTAGACCCTTTGAGAATCCACCCCTCCACTTT. It is translated as CSARPFENPPLHF.

The rearrangement joins TRBV20-1 to TRBJ1-2, with D tentatively TRBD1 (6 bases). The length of the CDR3 is 13 residues. Trimming removed 5 bases from V and 6 bases from J, with 16 bases in between. Germline loops: CDR1 DFQATT, CDR2 SNEGSKA (reference sequence). The CDR3 sequence is CSAREGGRNGYTF. The CDR3 coding sequence is TGCAGTGCTCGCGAGGGGGGACGGAATGGCTACACCTTC.

The chain uses TRBV20-1 and TRBJ2-3; TRBD2 agrees at 10 bases. CDR1 and CDR2 from the germline V gene are DFQATT and SNEGSKA (reference sequence). The J segment lost 6 bases and the V segment lost 6 bases, leaving 6 bases of the junction unmatched. The CDR3 consists of 13 residues. The CDR3 loop is CSATSGAGDTQYF. CDR3 DNA: TGCAGTGCCACTAGCGGGGCAGGGGATACGCAGTATTTT.

The CDR3 coding sequence is TGTGCCAGCACCCCGCAGGCATCCGACACAGATACGCAGTATTTT. Its translation: CASTPQASDTDTQYF. The chain carries TRBV7-9 and TRBJ2-3, with D unclear. There are 15 residues in the CDR3. The V end was cut by 7 bases, the J end by 2 bases, with 16 bases between. The germline CDR1 and CDR2 sequences are SEHNR and FQNEAQ (reference sequence).